This T cell receptor (beta chain) was obtained from a study of OX40 agonist ivuxolimab in advanced cancers. Study overall: Patients' therapy was ivuxolimab, an antibody that acts as an agonist of OX40 (CD134). Partial responses were observed in three patients, of whom one had hepatocellular carcinoma and two had cutaneous melanoma. Participants could have had prior anti-PD-1, anti-PD-L1 or anti-CTLA-4 therapy, and approximately 40% had some.

Turning to this clone: Its antigen is undetermined.

The germline V and J ends were trimmed by 3 bases and 6 bases, with 18 bases remaining between them. Germline V CDR1 and CDR2: SGHTA, FQGNSA. The CDR3 extends over 15 amino acids. TCRdb's copy holds only in-frame clones and misses some; the assay was immunoSEQ multiplex PCR. Counted here are 65,000 to 75,000 clones, around 84% occurring once; the ten biggest clones make up around 2%. Overall study findings and caveats: Among the lowest levels of clonal expansion were found in partial responders at 0.1-3.0 mg/kg.

The chain is built from TRBV7-2 and TRBJ2-7; D is possibly TRBD1 or TRBD2 (5 bases each). Material: CD4+ or CD8+ T cells sorted from blood, obtained in a trial of the OX40 agonist ivuxolimab. The receptor was isolated from an adult with an advanced solid tumor such as melanoma, head and neck, liver or kidney cancer. The CDR3 region is CASSFGTLGIREQYF. CDR3 nucleotides: TGTGCCAGCAGCTTTGGGACCCTCGGGATTCGCGAGCAGTACTTC.